A selection of T cell receptor beta chains follows, all from one sample in a study of T cell responses to AZD1222 COVID-19 vaccine. TCRdb keeps only in-frame clones here, not all; method: immunoSEQ multiplex PCR. The sample records some 150,000 clones, 85% to 95% being singletons. The starting material was peripheral blood, obtained on day 0 of AZD1222 vaccination. The receptors were sampled from an adult in good health. Both conserved end residues are part of each CDR3. A D gene is named only where the DNA matches it firmly. The listing skips clone size in some rows; elsewhere it reads once, few, many or a size class.

.,TRBD1,TRBJ1-1,TRBV27,CASSDREGTEAFF,TGTGCCAGCAGCGACAGGGAGGGCACTGAAGCTTTCTTT
.,TRBD1,TRBJ1-2,TRBV27,CASSSGGTGVYGYTF,TGTGCCAGCAGTAGCGGAGGGACAGGGGTGTATGGCTACACCTTC
few,.,TRBJ1-2,TRBV29-1,CSVDGSNYGYTF,TGCAGCGTGGACGGGTCGAACTATGGCTACACCTTC
.,TRBD2,TRBJ2-7,TRBV18,CASSPRGTSGSYEQYF,TGTGCCAGCTCACCACGGGGGACTAGCGGAAGTTACGAGCAGTACTTC
.,.,TRBJ1-2,TRBV27,CASSLTGSPYGYTF,TGTGCCAGCAGTTTAACAGGGAGTCCCTATGGCTACACCTTC
once,.,TRBJ2-3,TRBV21-1,CASSPSDLGTQYF,TGTGCCAGCAGCCCCTCCGATCTGGGTACGCAGTATTTT
.,.,TRBJ1-2,TRBV29-1,CSVMESYGYTF,TGCAGCGTTATGGAATCCTATGGCTACACCTTC
.,.,TRBJ2-7,TRBV10-3,CAISLNLGREASYEQYF,TGTGCCATCAGTCTCAACCTAGGAAGGGAGGCTTCCTACGAGCAGTACTTC
.,TRBD1,TRBJ2-7,TRBV5-1,CASSLDQQGPYEQYF,TGCGCCAGCAGCTTGGACCAACAGGGGCCTTACGAGCAGTACTTC
.,.,TRBJ1-1,TRBV6-2/TRBV6-3,CASSYPRGGSARMNTEAFF,TGTGCCAGCAGTTACCCCCGAGGTGGATCGGCGCGGATGAACACTGAAGCTTTCTTT
.,TRBD1,TRBJ2-1,TRBV18,CASLIDRGRYNEQFF,TGTGCCAGCCTTATTGACAGGGGGCGGTACAATGAGCAGTTCTTC
.,TRBD2,TRBJ2-2,TRBV3-1/TRBV3-2,CASSPGLANTGELFF,TGTGCCAGCAGCCCAGGACTAGCGAACACCGGGGAGCTGTTTTTT
.,.,TRBJ2-1,TRBV2,CASSVQGYNEQFF,TGTGCCAGCAGTGTACAAGGTTACAATGAGCAGTTCTTC
.,TRBD2,TRBJ2-5,TRBV7-9,CASSPREGSYQETQYF,TGTGCCAGCAGCCCTCGGGAGGGGTCGTACCAAGAGACCCAGTACTTC
.,TRBD2,TRBJ2-7,TRBV10-2,CASSVRTSGNYEQYF,TGCGCCAGCAGTGTTCGTACTAGCGGGAATTACGAGCAGTACTTC
few,.,TRBJ2-1,TRBV29-1,CSVDHGGSSYNEQFF,TGCAGCGTTGACCACGGGGGAAGCTCCTACAATGAGCAGTTCTTC
.,.,TRBJ1-2,TRBV2,CASSELGFYGYTF,TGTGCCAGCAGTGAATTGGGGTTCTATGGCTACACCTTC
.,TRBD1,TRBJ1-2,TRBV11-2,CASSLRPGTESVYGYTF,TGTGCCAGCAGCCTAAGACCCGGGACAGAATCGGTCTATGGCTACACCTTC
once,TRBD1,TRBJ1-1,TRBV5-1,CASSAGQIHTEAFF,TGCGCCAGCAGCGCGGGACAGATTCACACTGAAGCTTTCTTT
.,.,TRBJ2-3,TRBV5-5,CASSQNTDTQYF,TGTGCCAGCAGCCAGAACACAGATACGCAGTATTTT
.,.,TRBJ2-2,TRBV7-2,CASIGSRPGELFF,TGTGCCAGCATAGGGAGCAGACCCGGGGAGCTGTTTTTT
.,.,TRBJ1-4,TRBV28,CASSLSPRQLPNEKLFF,TGTGCCAGCAGTTTATCCCCCCGACAGCTTCCGAATGAAAAACTGTTTTTT
.,TRBD1,TRBJ1-4,TRBV10-3,CAISDQGASNEKLFF,TGTGCCATCAGTGACCAGGGGGCTTCTAATGAAAAACTGTTTTTT
once,.,TRBJ1-1,TRBV3-1/TRBV3-2,CASSDERIAGSAEAFF,TGTGCCAGCAGCGACGAGCGTATTGCCGGGAGCGCTGAAGCTTTCTTT
.,TRBD1,TRBJ2-7,TRBV5-5,CASSFRQGTFYEQYF,TGTGCCAGCAGCTTTAGACAGGGGACGTTCTACGAGCAGTACTTC
.,.,TRBJ1-1,TRBV29-1,CSVKGMNTEAFF,TGCAGCGTTAAGGGGATGAACACTGAAGCTTTCTTT
.,.,TRBJ2-1,TRBV27,CASSPLRDLGGEQFF,TGTGCCAGCAGTCCCCTAAGGGACCTCGGAGGTGAGCAGTTCTTC
.,.,TRBJ1-1,TRBV7-9,CASSLGWGTEAFF,TGTGCCAGCAGCTTAGGCTGGGGGACTGAAGCTTTCTTT
many,TRBD1,TRBJ1-6,TRBV11-2,CASSSSLLGQGVGALHF,TGTGCCAGCAGCTCATCCTTGTTAGGACAGGGAGTAGGAGCCCTCCACTTT
.,.,TRBJ1-4,TRBV27,CASSLWATNEKLFF,TGTGCCAGCAGTTTATGGGCAACTAATGAAAAACTGTTTTTT